This paragraph reports one T cell receptor (beta chain). Its target antigen remains unknown. Base-call qualities are not available, and no considerably larger clone is one nucleotide away. From the cysteine up to the phenylalanine, the CDR3 has a length of 13 residues. Only the CDR3 region is kept as DNA, spanning 39 bases read in frame from base 1. CDR1 and CDR2, per the germline V gene, are SQVTM and ANQGSEA. V has 5 bases trimmed and J has 7 bases trimmed; junction bases matching no gene number 7. Peripheral blood CD8+ and CD4+ T cells from healthy donors, Susac syndrome patients and multiple sclerosis patients were profiled by high-throughput TCR beta sequencing. Healthy donors were age- and sex-matched controls. Bulk CD8+ and CD4+ T cells were purified by magnetic negative isolation, while CD8+ TEMRA cells were enriched using FACS. Blood was drawn into EDTA tubes, processed within 24 hours, and PBMCs were isolated by density gradient centrifugation. PBMCs destined for TCR sequencing were cryopreserved in liquid nitrogen and later thawed in a 37 °C water bath. A purity of at least 90% was achieved for sorted or isolated CD4+, CD8+ and CD8+ TEMRA cells.

The data belong to a study of CD8 T cells in Susac syndrome (dated by TCRdb to about 2019). Context from the whole study: The study used repertoire sequencing to test whether antigen drove CD8+ T cell activation and differentiation in Susac syndrome. Clonality of the CD8+ T cell repertoire was compared between eleven to twelve healthy donors, around 14 Susac syndrome patients and about 15 multiple sclerosis patients. The study at large found these results: The TCR sequencing and HLA analysis was acknowledged to have included a relatively small number of individuals.

RNA was extracted using the RNeasy kit, and about 0.5 to 1 microgram was reverse transcribed with random hexamers. The immunoSEQ multiplex PCR assay, which covers 54 Vbeta and 13 Jbeta segments, was used to amplify TCR beta CDR3 regions. PCR amplification bias was corrected using a synthetic template baseline for primer optimization and computational correction. As for how the authors treated the data: Reads were annotated to V, D and J genes according to IMGT and were analyzed with immunoSEQ Analyzer, with only productive sequences retained. Clonality was calculated as one minus the Shannon entropy normalized by log2 of the number of productive unique sequences. Public and private clones were assessed among the 100 most prevalent clones of each patient and control. Clones were defined as Susac-specific if absent from the healthy and MS cohorts, from 1052 published viral clones and from other ImmuneACCESS disease sequences. TCRdb reworked the public reads: Q25 trimming with fastp, MiXCR clone assembly, productive beta chains retained. Each CDR3 protein appears once, grouped with its most common genes and DNA. TCRdb, not the original authors, processed these V and J calls. For this sample there are roughly 110,000 distinct CDR3 sequences; around 93% appear just once. The ten largest clones represent approximately 0.13% of the sample.

The chain joins TRBV29-1 to TRBJ1-4; 7 bases in between match TRBD1. Sequenced input: CD8+ T cells from PBMCs. This clonotype originated in a human donor in good health. CDR3 sequence: CSVLWGDSEKLFF. The bases read TGCAGCGTTTTGTGGGGGGACAGTGAAAAACTGTTTTTT. The full variable domain, completed from the reference TRBV29-1 and TRBJ1-4 proteins outside the CDR3, reads SAVISQKPSRDICQRGTSLTIQCQVDSQVTMMFWYRQQPGQSLTLIATANQGSEATYESGFVIDKFPISRPNLTFSTLTVSNMSPEDSSIYLCSVLWGDSEKLFFGSGTQLSVL.